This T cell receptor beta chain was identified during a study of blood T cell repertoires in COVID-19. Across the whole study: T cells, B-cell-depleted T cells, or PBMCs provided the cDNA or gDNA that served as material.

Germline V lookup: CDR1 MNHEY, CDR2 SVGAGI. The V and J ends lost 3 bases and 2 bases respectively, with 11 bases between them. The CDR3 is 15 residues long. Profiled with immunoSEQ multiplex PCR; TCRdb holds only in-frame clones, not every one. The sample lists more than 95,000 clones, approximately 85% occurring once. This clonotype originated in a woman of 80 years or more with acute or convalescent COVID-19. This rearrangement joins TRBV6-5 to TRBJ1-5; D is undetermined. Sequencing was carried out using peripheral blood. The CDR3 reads CASSYWAGGNQPQHF. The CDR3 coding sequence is TGTGCCAGCAGTTATTGGGCCGGGGGCAATCAGCCCCAGCATTTT.